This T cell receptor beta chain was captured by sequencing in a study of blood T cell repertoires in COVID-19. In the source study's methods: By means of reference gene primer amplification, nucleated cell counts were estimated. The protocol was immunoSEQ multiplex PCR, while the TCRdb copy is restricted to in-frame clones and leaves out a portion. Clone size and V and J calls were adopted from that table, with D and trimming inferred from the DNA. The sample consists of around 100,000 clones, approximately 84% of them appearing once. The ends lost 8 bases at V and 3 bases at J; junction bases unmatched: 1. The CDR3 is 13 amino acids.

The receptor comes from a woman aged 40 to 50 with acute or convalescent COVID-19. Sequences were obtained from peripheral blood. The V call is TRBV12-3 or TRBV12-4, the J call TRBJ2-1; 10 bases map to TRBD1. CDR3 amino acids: CASGTGVYNEQFF. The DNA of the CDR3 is TGTGCCAGCGGGACAGGGGTCTACAATGAGCAGTTCTTC.